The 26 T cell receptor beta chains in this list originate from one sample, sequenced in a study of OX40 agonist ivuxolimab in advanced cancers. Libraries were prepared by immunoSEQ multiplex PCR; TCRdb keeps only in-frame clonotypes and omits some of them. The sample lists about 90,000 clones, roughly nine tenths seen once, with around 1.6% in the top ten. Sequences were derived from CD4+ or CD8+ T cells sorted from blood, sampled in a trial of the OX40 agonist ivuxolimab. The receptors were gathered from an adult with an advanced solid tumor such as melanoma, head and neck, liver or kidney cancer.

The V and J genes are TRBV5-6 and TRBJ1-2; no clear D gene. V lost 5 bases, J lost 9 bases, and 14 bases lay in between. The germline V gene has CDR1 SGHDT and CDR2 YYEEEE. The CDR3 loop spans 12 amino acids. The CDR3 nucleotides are TGTGCCAGCAGGCGGGATGGCCGCAGCTACACCTTC. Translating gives CASRRDGRSYTF.

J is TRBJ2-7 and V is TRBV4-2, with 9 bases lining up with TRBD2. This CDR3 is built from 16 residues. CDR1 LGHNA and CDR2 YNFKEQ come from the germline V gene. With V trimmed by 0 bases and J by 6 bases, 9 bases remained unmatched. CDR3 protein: CASSQDGLAGTSEQYF. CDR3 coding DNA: TGTGCCAGCAGCCAAGACGGGCTAGCGGGGACCTCCGAGCAGTACTTC.

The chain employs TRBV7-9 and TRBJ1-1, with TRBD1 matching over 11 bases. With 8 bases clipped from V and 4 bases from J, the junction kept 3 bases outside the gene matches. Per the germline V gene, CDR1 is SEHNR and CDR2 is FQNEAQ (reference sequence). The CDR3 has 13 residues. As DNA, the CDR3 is TGTGCCAGCCTCGGGACAGGGGGCACTGAAGCTTTCTTT. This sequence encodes CASLGTGGTEAFF.

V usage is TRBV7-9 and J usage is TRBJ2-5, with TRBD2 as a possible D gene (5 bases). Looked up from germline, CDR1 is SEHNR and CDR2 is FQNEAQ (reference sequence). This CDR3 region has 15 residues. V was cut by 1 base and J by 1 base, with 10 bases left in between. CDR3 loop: CASSLGLSGQETQYF. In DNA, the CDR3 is TGTGCCAGCAGCTTAGGTCTGAGCGGCCAAGAGACCCAGTACTTC.

The CDR3 sequence: CASSRETANTEAFF. CDR3 DNA: TGTGCCAGCTCACGGGAGACAGCTAACACTGAAGCTTTCTTT. The chain joins TRBV18 to TRBJ1-1; D possibly corresponds to TRBD1 (5 bases). The V end was cut by 4 bases, the J end by 2 bases, with 11 bases between. CDR3 length: 14 amino acids. CDR1 KGHSH and CDR2 LQKENI come from the germline V gene.

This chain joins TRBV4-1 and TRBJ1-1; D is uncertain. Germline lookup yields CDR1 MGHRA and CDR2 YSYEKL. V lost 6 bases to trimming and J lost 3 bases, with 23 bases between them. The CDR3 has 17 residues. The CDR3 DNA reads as TGCGCCAGCAGTCAACGAACCCTCGGAGGGTCGGACACTGAAGCTTTCTTT. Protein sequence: CASSQRTLGGSDTEAFF.

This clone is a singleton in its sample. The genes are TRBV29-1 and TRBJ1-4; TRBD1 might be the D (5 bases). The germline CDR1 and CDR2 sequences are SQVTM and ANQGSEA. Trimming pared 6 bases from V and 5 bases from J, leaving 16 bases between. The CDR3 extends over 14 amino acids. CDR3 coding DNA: TGCAGCGTCTTGCTTGGGACGGAGAATGAAAAACTGTTTTTT. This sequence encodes CSVLLGTENEKLFF.

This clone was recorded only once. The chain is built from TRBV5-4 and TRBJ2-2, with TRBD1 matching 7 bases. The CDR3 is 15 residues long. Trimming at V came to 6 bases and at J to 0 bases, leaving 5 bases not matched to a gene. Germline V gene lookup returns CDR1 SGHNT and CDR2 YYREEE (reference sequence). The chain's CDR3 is CASTPGTANTGELFF. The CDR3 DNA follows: TGTGCCAGCACACCCGGGACAGCGAACACCGGGGAGCTGTTTTTT.

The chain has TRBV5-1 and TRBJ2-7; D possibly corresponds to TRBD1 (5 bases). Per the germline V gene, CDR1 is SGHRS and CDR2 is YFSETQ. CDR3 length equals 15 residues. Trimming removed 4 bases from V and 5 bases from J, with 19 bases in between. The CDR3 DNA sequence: TGCGCCAGCAGCCTTCAGGGCCCCGCTATGGACGAGCAGTACTTC. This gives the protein CASSLQGPAMDEQYF.

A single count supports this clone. The CDR3 bases are TGTGCCAGGGGGACAGGGCGCTACGAGCAGTACTTC. Translated, it gives CARGTGRYEQYF. The chain employs TRBV27 and TRBJ2-7; TRBD1 aligns across 9 bases. J lost 3 bases, V lost 9 bases, and 3 bases had no gene match. Germline V gene lookup returns CDR1 MNHEY and CDR2 SMNVEV (reference sequence). This CDR3 spans 12 amino acids.

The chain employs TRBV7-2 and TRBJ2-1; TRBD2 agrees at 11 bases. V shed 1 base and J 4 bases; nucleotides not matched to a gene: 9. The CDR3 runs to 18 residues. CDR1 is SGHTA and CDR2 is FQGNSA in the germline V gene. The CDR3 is CASSLVPGGLAAYNEQFF. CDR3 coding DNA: TGTGCCAGCAGCTTAGTGCCGGGGGGACTAGCGGCATACAATGAGCAGTTCTTC.

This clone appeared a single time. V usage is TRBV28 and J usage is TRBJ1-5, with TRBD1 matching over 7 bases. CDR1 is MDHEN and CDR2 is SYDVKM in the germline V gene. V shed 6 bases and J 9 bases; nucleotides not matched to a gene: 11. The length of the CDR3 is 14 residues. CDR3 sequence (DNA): TGTGCCAGCAGAAATGACAGGGCACTGGGGCCCCAGCATTTT. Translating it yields CASRNDRALGPQHF.

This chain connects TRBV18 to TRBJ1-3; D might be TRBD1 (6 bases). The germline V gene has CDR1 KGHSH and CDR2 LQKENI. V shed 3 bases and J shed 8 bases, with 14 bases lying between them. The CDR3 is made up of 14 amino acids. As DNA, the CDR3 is TGTGCCAGCTCACCGGCCACCGCAGGGGACACCATATATTTT. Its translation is CASSPATAGDTIYF.

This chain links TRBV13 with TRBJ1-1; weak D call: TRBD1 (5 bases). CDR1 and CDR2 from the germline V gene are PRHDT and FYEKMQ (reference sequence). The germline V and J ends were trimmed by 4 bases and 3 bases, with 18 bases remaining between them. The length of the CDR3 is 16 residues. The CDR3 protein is CASSSGTPPRDTEAFF. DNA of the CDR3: TGTGCCAGCAGCTCAGGGACGCCCCCGCGGGACACTGAAGCTTTCTTT.

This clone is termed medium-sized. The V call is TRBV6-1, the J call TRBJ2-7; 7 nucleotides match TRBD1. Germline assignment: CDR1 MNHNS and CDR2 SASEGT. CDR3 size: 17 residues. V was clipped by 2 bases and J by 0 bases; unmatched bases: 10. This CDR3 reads CASSEISGGASSYEQYF. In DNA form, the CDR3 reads TGTGCCAGCAGTGAAATATCAGGGGGAGCGAGCTCCTACGAGCAGTACTTC.

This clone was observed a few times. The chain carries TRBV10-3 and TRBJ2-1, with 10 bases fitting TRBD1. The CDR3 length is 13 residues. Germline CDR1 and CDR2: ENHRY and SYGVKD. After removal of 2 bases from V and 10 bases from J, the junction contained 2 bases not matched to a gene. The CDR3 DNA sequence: TGTGCCATCAGTGAGGACAGGGGGCTCGAGCAGTTCTTC. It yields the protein CAISEDRGLEQFF.

CDR3 protein: CASSSGTASYNEQFF. CDR3 coding DNA: TGCGCCAGCAGCTCTGGCACGGCCTCCTACAATGAGCAGTTCTTC. The chain has TRBV5-1 and TRBJ2-1; D is undetermined. CDR1 and CDR2 (germline): SGHRS, YFSETQ. CDR3 length: 15 amino acids. The V end was cut by 3 bases, the J end by 0 bases, with 10 bases between. Complete variable domain (other parts from reference TRBV5-1 and TRBJ2-1): KAGVTQTPRYLIKTRGQQVTLSCSPISGHRSVSWYQQTPGQGLQFLFEYFSETQRNKGNFPGRFSGRQFSNSRSEMNVSTLELGDSALYLCASSSGTASYNEQFFGPGTRLTVL.

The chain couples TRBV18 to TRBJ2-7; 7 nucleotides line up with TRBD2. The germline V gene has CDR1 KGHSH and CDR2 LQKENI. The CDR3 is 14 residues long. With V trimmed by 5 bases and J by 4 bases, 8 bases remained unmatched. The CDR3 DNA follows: TGTGCCAGCTCATCGTCTAGCGGAGGGTACGAGCAGTACTTC. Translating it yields CASSSSSGGYEQYF.

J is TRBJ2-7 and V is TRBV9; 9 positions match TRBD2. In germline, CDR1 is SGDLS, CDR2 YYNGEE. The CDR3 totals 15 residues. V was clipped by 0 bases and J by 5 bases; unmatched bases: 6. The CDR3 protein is CASSVGSGSINEQYF. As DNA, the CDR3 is TGTGCCAGCAGCGTAGGTAGCGGGAGTATCAACGAGCAGTACTTC.

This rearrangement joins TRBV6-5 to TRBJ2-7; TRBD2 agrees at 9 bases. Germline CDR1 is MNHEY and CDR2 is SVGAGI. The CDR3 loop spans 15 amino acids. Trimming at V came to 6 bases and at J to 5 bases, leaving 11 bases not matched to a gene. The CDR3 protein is CASSPPGLAGHEQYF. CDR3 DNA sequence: TGTGCCAGCAGCCCTCCAGGGCTAGCGGGGCACGAGCAGTACTTC.

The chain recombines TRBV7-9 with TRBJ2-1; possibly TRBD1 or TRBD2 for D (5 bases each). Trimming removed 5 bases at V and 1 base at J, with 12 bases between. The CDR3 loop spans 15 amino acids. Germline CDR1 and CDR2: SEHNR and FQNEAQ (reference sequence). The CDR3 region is CASSAPGLSYNEQFF. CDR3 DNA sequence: TGTGCCAGCAGCGCGCCGGGGCTGTCCTACAATGAGCAGTTCTTC.

CDR3 sequence (DNA): TGTGCCAGCTCCCCCGGGACAGCTGGAAACACCATATATTTT. Translating it yields CASSPGTAGNTIYF. V gene TRBV18 combines with J gene TRBJ1-3, with 7 bases aligning to TRBD1. This CDR3 is built from 14 residues. Per the germline V gene, CDR1 is KGHSH and CDR2 is LQKENI. V lost 6 bases, J lost 2 bases, and 4 bases stayed unmatched. Based on the CDR3 plus reference TRBV18 and TRBJ1-3, the full variable domain is NAGVMQNPRHLVRRRGQEARLRCSPMKGHSHVYWYRQLPEEGLKFMVYLQKENIIDESGMPKERFSAEFPKEGPSILRIQQVVRGDSAAYFCASSPGTAGNTIYFGEGSWLTVV.

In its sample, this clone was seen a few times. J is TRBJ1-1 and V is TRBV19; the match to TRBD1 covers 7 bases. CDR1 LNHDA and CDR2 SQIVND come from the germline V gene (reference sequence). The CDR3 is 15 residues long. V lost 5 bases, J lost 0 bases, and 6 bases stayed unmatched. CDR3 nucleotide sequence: TGTGCCAGTAGTCTCGGGACAGCAGTGAACACTGAAGCTTTCTTT. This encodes CASSLGTAVNTEAFF. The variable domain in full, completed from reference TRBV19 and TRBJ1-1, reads DGGITQSPKYLFRKEGQNVTLSCEQNLNHDAMYWYRQDPGQGLRLIYYSQIVNDFQKGDIAEGYSVSREKKESFPLTVTSAQKNPTAFYLCASSLGTAVNTEAFFGQGTRLTVV.

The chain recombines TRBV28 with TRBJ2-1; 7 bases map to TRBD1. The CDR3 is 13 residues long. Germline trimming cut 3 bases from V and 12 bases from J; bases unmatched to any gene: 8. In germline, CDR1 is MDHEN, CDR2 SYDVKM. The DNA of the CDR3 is TGTGCCAGCAGTTTGGGGGACAGAAGGGGGCAGTTCTTC. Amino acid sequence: CASSLGDRRGQFF.

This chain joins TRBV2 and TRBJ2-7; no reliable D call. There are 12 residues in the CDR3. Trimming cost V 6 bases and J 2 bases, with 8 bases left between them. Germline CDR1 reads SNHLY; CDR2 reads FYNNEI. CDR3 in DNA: TGTGCCAGCAGGTCTGATACCTACGAGCAGTACTTC. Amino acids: CASRSDTYEQYF.

CDR3 residues: CASSSASGNTGELFF. DNA of the CDR3: TGCGCCAGCAGCTCGGCTAGCGGGAACACCGGGGAGCTGTTTTTT. This chain uses TRBV5-1 with TRBJ2-2, with 7 bases identical to TRBD2. With 3 bases clipped from V and 1 base from J, the junction kept 3 bases outside the gene matches. CDR1 and CDR2 (germline): SGHRS, YFSETQ. The CDR3 length is 15 residues.